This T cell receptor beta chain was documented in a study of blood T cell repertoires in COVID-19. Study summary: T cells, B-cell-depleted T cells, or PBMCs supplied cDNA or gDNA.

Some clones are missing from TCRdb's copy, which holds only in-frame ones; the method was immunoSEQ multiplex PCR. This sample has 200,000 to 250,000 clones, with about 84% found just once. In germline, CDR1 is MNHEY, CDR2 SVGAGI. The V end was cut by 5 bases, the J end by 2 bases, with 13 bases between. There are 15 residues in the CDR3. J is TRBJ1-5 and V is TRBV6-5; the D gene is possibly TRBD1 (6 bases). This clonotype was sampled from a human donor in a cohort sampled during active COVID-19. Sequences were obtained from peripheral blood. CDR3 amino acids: CASSPGQLGNQPQHF. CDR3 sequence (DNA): TGTGCCAGCAGTCCAGGACAGCTGGGCAATCAGCCCCAGCATTTT.